These 22 T cell receptor beta chains came from one sample sequenced in a study of T-cell reconstitution after alpha-beta-depleted transplantation in children. Unique molecular identifiers were used to barcode this TCRbeta library. In TCRdb, the PCR reads were re-called with MiXCR into one record per CDR3 protein. In the table there are approximately 350,000 distinct CDR3 sequences, about an eighth of which are singletons. Material: PBMCs, obtained from the stem cell graft. All receptors derive from a human donor who donated a stem cell graft to a child with Fanconi anemia.

CDR3 in amino acids: CASSFRAGNSGYTF. For the CDR3, the DNA is TGTGCCAGCAGTTTTCGGGCAGGGAATTCTGGCTACACCTTC. The V gene is TRBV12-3 or TRBV12-4, the J gene TRBJ1-2; D is possibly TRBD1 (5 bases). Trimming took off 3 bases at V and 7 bases at J, with 15 bases between the two ends. The CDR3 totals 14 residues.

The V gene is TRBV27, the J gene TRBJ1-6; 8 nucleotides agree with TRBD1. The junction had 6 bases not matched to a gene; V was cut back by 7 bases and J by 7 bases. CDR1 MNHEY and CDR2 SMNVEV come from the germline V gene (reference sequence). This CDR3 spans 14 amino acids. Here the CDR3 reads CASTEGQGNSPLHF. In DNA form, the CDR3 reads TGTGCCAGCACGGAAGGACAGGGCAATTCACCCCTCCACTTT.

The genes are TRBV12-3 or TRBV12-4 and TRBJ2-7; the match to TRBD1 covers 8 bases. With 4 bases clipped from V and 3 bases from J, the junction kept 5 bases outside the gene matches. This CDR3 region has 14 residues. The CDR3 DNA is TGTGCCAGCAGTTCTTCCGGGACAGGCTACGAGCAGTACTTC. Its translation is CASSSSGTGYEQYF.

Notes on this clonotype: A read error is likely, as this CDR3 ends without the conserved phenylalanine or tryptophan. The chain combines TRBV7-9 with TRBJ1-2; D is uncertain. The CDR3 loop spans 13 amino acids. Germline V gives CDR1 SEHNR, CDR2 FQNEAQ (reference sequence). Trimming removed 1 base from V and 8 bases from J, with 11 bases in between. CDR3 sequence (DNA): TGTGCCAGCAGCTTAGGTCCGGGTTTAGGCTACACCTGC. Translating it yields CASSLGPGLGYTC.

The table lists this clonotype with many counts. The chain combines TRBV5-4 with TRBJ2-3; D gene unclear. Germline lookup yields CDR1 SGHNT and CDR2 YYREEE (reference sequence). Deletions cut 0 bases from V and 0 bases from J, with 2 bases between. CDR3 size: 13 residues. CDR3 sequence reads: CASSLVSTDTQYF. CDR3 sequence (DNA): TGTGCCAGCAGCTTGGTGAGCACAGATACGCAGTATTTT.

J is TRBJ2-7 and V is TRBV20-1; D perhaps matches TRBD1 (6 bases). Germline assignment: CDR1 DFQATT and CDR2 SNEGSKA (reference sequence). The CDR3 has 15 residues. The germline V and J ends were trimmed by 5 bases and 4 bases, with 21 bases remaining between them. The CDR3 DNA follows: TGCAGTGCTGGAGGCGGCACAGGGTGGGGTTACGAGCAGTACTTC. Translating gives CSAGGGTGWGYEQYF.

This clonotype occurred many times. The rearrangement links TRBV20-1 to TRBJ1-1, with no clear D. Germline values: CDR1 DFQATT, CDR2 SNEGSKA (reference sequence). Between the trimmed V and J ends, which lost 5 bases and 4 bases, there was a span of 5 bases. This CDR3 is built from 10 residues. CDR3 nucleotides: TGCAGTGCTCTTTTCACTGAAGCTTTCTTT. As protein: CSALFTEAFF.

This chain joins TRBV3-1 and TRBJ1-1; weak D call: TRBD1 (6 bases). CDR1 and CDR2 from the germline V gene are LGHDT and YNNKEL (reference sequence). V was clipped by 0 bases and J by 8 bases, with 13 bases between them. This CDR3 comprises 14 residues. This CDR3 reads CASSQESLGQEAFF. CDR3 bases: TGTGCCAGCAGCCAAGAATCCTTGGGACAAGAAGCTTTCTTT.

The chain employs TRBV13 and TRBJ2-2, with D possibly TRBD1 on 5 matching bases. Per germline, CDR1 PRHDT and CDR2 FYEKMQ (reference sequence). V was clipped by 2 bases and J by 1 base, with 17 bases between them. This CDR3 comprises 18 residues. The CDR3 DNA follows: TGTGCCAGCAGCTTATACGCCCTGGGGCCGTGGAACACCGGGGAGCTGTTTTTT. Amino acids: CASSLYALGPWNTGELFF.

The chain joins TRBV18 to TRBJ1-6, with 10 positions matching TRBD1. V dropped 3 bases and J dropped 9; count of bases not matched to a gene: 2. This CDR3 region has 14 residues. CDR1 is KGHSH, CDR2 LQKENI, per germline. In DNA, the CDR3 is TGTGCCAGCTCACCTCGGACAGGGGGTTCACCCCTCCACTTT. Protein: CASSPRTGGSPLHF.

The chain links TRBV7-8 to TRBJ2-7, with 9 bases matching TRBD1. V dropped 5 bases and J dropped 2; count of bases not matched to a gene: 10. Per germline, CDR1 SGHVS and CDR2 FQNEAQ. The CDR3 loop spans 16 amino acids. CDR3 loop: CASSPGDRVGPYEQYV. The CDR3 DNA is TGTGCCAGCAGCCCAGGGGACAGGGTGGGACCCTACGAGCAGTACGTC.

This clonotype was seen more than once but under ten times. This chain connects TRBV6-1 to TRBJ2-7, with D tentatively TRBD1 (5 bases). V was pared by 4 bases and J by 1 base, with 17 bases between. Germline V gene sequence: CDR1 MNHNS, CDR2 SASEGT. The CDR3 is 16 residues long. CDR3 in amino acids: CASSAAPGSGSYEQYV. The CDR3 region has the DNA TGTGCCAGCAGTGCCGCGCCAGGGTCAGGGTCCTACGAGCAGTACGTC.

This clonotype was counted between two and nine times. The chain recombines TRBV7-2 with TRBJ2-7; D is perhaps TRBD1 (6 bases). Per germline, CDR1 SGHTA and CDR2 FQGNSA. The CDR3 has 15 residues. V was clipped by 1 base and J by 4 bases, with 14 bases between them. The CDR3: CASSLDGQGRYEQYV. The CDR3 coding sequence is TGTGCCAGCAGCTTAGACGGTCAGGGGCGGTACGAGCAGTACGTC.

This chain joins TRBV3-1 and TRBJ1-4, with D hard to call. With 8 bases removed from V and 7 bases from J, the gap between germline ends came to 17 bases. CDR1 and CDR2 (germline): LGHDT, YNNKEL (reference sequence). This CDR3 spans 14 amino acids. The CDR3 region has the DNA TGTGCCAGCTCCAAGCAGGATCGGGGTGAAAAACTGTTTTTT. This encodes CASSKQDRGEKLFF.

This clonotype was observed a handful of times. The chain uses TRBV5-1 and TRBJ1-2, with TRBD1 matching 10 bases. This CDR3 comprises 15 residues. V lost 0 bases, J lost 9 bases, and 8 bases stayed unmatched. Germline V gene lookup returns CDR1 SGHRS and CDR2 YFSETQ. The CDR3 loop is CASSLAVGQGESYTF. CDR3 nucleotide sequence: TGCGCCAGCAGCTTGGCCGTAGGACAGGGGGAGAGCTACACCTTC.

The chain has TRBV11-1 and TRBJ2-2; 7 bases agree with TRBD2. Germline V gene data show CDR1 as SGHAT and CDR2 as FQDESV (reference sequence). The junction had 19 bases not matched to a gene; V was cut back by 6 bases and J by 6 bases. The CDR3 runs 18 residues. The CDR3 sequence: CASRFHAGPTAGAGELFF. CDR3 coding DNA: TGTGCCAGCAGATTTCACGCGGGACCTACCGCGGGGGCCGGGGAGCTGTTTTTT.

CDR3 DNA sequence: TGTGCCAGCAGTGCCGGGGGAGGGTTGGGGACTGAAGCTTTCTTT. Its protein is CASSAGGGLGTEAFF. The chain recombines TRBV25-1 with TRBJ1-1; D might be TRBD1 (5 bases). V lost 4 bases to trimming and J lost 5 bases, with 17 bases between them. The CDR3 has 15 residues. Germline V gene data show CDR1 as MGHDK and CDR2 as SYGVNS.

This clonotype was found a few times. The J gene is TRBJ2-1, the V gene TRBV9, with 8 bases aligning to TRBD2. V was pared by 4 bases and J by 9 bases, with 15 bases of the junction left unmatched. This CDR3 contains 16 residues. CDR1 and CDR2 from the germline V gene are SGDLS and YYNGEE. This CDR3 reads CASSSRLGTSLREQFF. The CDR3, as DNA: TGTGCCAGCAGCTCGCGCCTCGGGACTAGTCTTCGTGAGCAGTTCTTC.

The chain links TRBV5-1 to TRBJ1-1; D gene ambiguous. V lost 2 bases and J 5 bases, leaving 16 bases between the germline ends. Germline V gene lookup returns CDR1 SGHRS and CDR2 YFSETQ. The CDR3 has 15 amino acids. The DNA of the CDR3 is TGCGCCAGCAGCTTCGAACGGGCTGGGAGGACTGAAGCTTTCTTT. Translated, it gives CASSFERAGRTEAFF.

The rearrangement links TRBV6-2 or TRBV6-3 to TRBJ2-5, with a tentative D call TRBD2 (6 bases). From germline, CDR1 is MNHEY and CDR2 SVGEGT. The CDR3 runs to 15 residues. Trimming left V 4 bases short and J 4 bases short, with 16 bases between. The CDR3 loop reads CASSFYRDFGETQYF. DNA of the CDR3: TGTGCCAGCAGTTTCTACCGGGACTTCGGAGAGACCCAGTACTTC.

CDR3 in amino acids: CAPPRGRSSYEQYV. In nucleotides, the CDR3 is TGTGCCCCACCGCGGGGCCGAAGCTCCTACGAGCAGTACGTC. The chain combines TRBV24-1 with TRBJ2-7; D may be TRBD2 (6 bases). The CDR3 contains 14 residues. Trimming pared 12 bases from V and 0 bases from J, leaving 17 bases between. Germline V gives CDR1 KGHDR, CDR2 SFDVKD.

In this sample, this clonotype turned up a few times. This chain uses TRBV4-3 with TRBJ2-2; the D is unclear. Germline CDR1 reads LGHNA; CDR2 reads YSLEER. With 3 bases removed from V and 2 bases from J, the gap between germline ends came to 10 bases. This CDR3 contains 15 residues. CDR3 loop: CASSHLDANTGELFF. The CDR3 nucleotides are TGCGCCAGCAGCCATCTAGACGCTAACACCGGGGAGCTGTTTTTT.